Shown below are 2 T cell receptor beta chains from a single sample sequenced in a study of blood T cells in healthy people across ages. A second PCR of 7 to 11 cycles used a sample-barcoded 5' primer and a J-beta primer mix. TCRdb analysed the 5' RACE reads with MiXCR anew, one entry per CDR3 protein. Of roughly 500,000 distinct CDR3 sequences listed, roughly a quarter are singletons. Sequencing input: blood. The receptor set was obtained from a woman in her sixties or seventies in good health.

The chain couples TRBV6-5 to TRBJ2-3; D perhaps matches TRBD2 (5 bases). This CDR3 is built from 19 residues. The ends were cut back, 0 bases at V and 1 base at J, with 20 bases in the middle. The germline V gene has CDR1 MNHEY and CDR2 SVGAGI. The CDR3 nucleotides read TGTGCCAGCAGTTACTCGCCCCCGGGGATAGCACGAGGCACAGATACGCAGTATTTT. It is translated as CASSYSPPGIARGTDTQYF.

V gene TRBV7-3 combines with J gene TRBJ2-3; 7 nucleotides line up with TRBD1. The CDR3 covers 14 residues. Germline CDR1 reads SGHTA; CDR2 reads FQGTGA. Trimming took 3 bases from V and 5 from J; bases not matched to a gene: 5. The CDR3, as DNA: TGTGCCAGCAGCTTCGGACAGGCGGAAGATACGCAGTATTTT. It translates to CASSFGQAEDTQYF.